A single T cell receptor beta chain is shown here with its context. This table comes from immunoSEQ multiplex PCR, and its TCRdb copy is limited to in-frame clones, with some not included. The sample records roughly 49,000 clones, 85% to 90% being singletons. The data originate from a study of control samples from healthy donors and cancer patients. The V and J ends lost 0 bases and 5 bases respectively, with 11 bases between them. This CDR3 spans 14 amino acids. Germline V gene lookup returns CDR1 SGHNT and CDR2 YYREEE (reference sequence). The source is a man in his fifties or sixties with head and neck cancer. The sequencing input was PBMCs. J is TRBJ2-5 and V is TRBV5-4, with D hard to call. The CDR3 DNA reads TGTGCCAGCAGCTTGGAGAACGGAAGGGAGACCCAGTACTTC. This gives the protein CASSLENGRETQYF.